These T cell receptor beta chains were read from a single sample in a study of T cells after yellow fever vaccination. TCRdb reprocessed the 5' RACE reads with MiXCR, giving one entry per CDR3 protein. The sample holds 450,000 to 550,000 distinct CDR3 sequences, 21% seen once. Sample: PBMCs, taken 21 days after the first yellow fever vaccination. The receptors come from a man between 18 and 35 years old who received the YFV17D yellow fever vaccine. Both conserved end residues are part of each CDR3. D genes are given only for firm matches. Some rows have no size entry. The others give once, few or many, or a class for an expanded clone.

clone_size,d_call,j_call,v_call,cdr3_aa,cdr3_nt
-,-,TRBJ2-2,TRBV9,CASSVGGGSGPTGELFF,TGTGCCAGCAGCGTAGGAGGGGGAAGTGGGCCCACCGGGGAGCTGTTTTTT
few,-,TRBJ2-2,TRBV12-3/TRBV12-4,CASSLGVVGELFF,TGTGCCAGCAGTTTAGGGGTGGTCGGGGAGCTGTTTTTT
few,-,TRBJ1-1,TRBV27,CASSLNGPTEAFF,TGTGCCAGCAGTTTAAACGGTCCCACTGAAGCTTTCTTT
-,TRBD2,TRBJ2-3,TRBV12-3/TRBV12-4,CAISEGDYRGVSTDTQYF,TGTGCCATCAGCGAGGGCGACTACCGGGGGGTGAGCACAGATACGCAGTATTTT
few,TRBD2,TRBJ2-5,TRBV9,CASSPSISGAGQETQYF,TGTGCCAGCAGCCCCTCCATTAGCGGGGCTGGGCAAGAGACCCAGTACTTC
many,TRBD1,TRBJ1-5,TRBV28,CASSSQGAGQPQHF,TGTGCCAGCAGTTCGCAGGGGGCAGGACAGCCCCAGCATTTT
-,-,TRBJ1-2,TRBV29-1,CSVVGGSYGYTF,TGCAGCGTTGTAGGGGGTAGCTATGGCTACACCTTC
-,TRBD1,TRBJ1-5,TRBV5-1,CASSWGQNQPQHF,TGCGCCAGCAGCTGGGGACAGAATCAGCCCCAGCATTTT
-,TRBD1,TRBJ2-5,TRBV2,CASSGGTGSQETQYF,TGTGCCAGCAGTGGAGGGACAGGGAGCCAAGAGACCCAGTACTTC
many,-,TRBJ2-2,TRBV4-2,CASSQEGTTNTGELFF,TGTGCCAGCAGCCAAGAGGGGACAACGAACACCGGGGAGCTGTTTTTT
few,TRBD2,TRBJ2-5,TRBV4-1,CASSRVAGDQGETQYF,TGCGCCAGCAGCCGGGTAGCGGGGGATCAAGGCGAGACCCAGTACTTC
-,-,TRBJ1-5,TRBV20-1,CSASKWSQPQHF,TGCAGTGCTAGTAAGTGGTCGCAGCCCCAGCATTTT
few,-,TRBJ1-2,TRBV18,CASSPTGGELYGYTF,TGTGCCAGCTCACCAACGGGGGGCGAGCTCTATGGCTACACCTTC
-,TRBD1,TRBJ2-5,TRBV12-3/TRBV12-4,CASRAGTGGETQYF,TGTGCCAGCAGAGCTGGGACAGGGGGTGAGACCCAGTACTTC
-,TRBD1,TRBJ1-1,TRBV7-2,CASSTRQGLMNTEAFF,TGTGCCAGCAGCACCCGACAGGGCCTTATGAACACTGAAGCTTTCTTT
few,-,TRBJ1-5,TRBV6-1,CASSEFPYQPQHF,TGTGCCAGCAGTGAATTCCCCTACCAGCCCCAGCATTTT
-,-,TRBJ2-7,TRBV21-1,CASSKRGQGYEQYF,TGTGCCAGCAGCAAAAGAGGGCAGGGGTACGAGCAGTACTTC
-,-,TRBJ1-1,TRBV28,CASSLLQGREAFF,TGTGCCAGCAGTTTATTGCAGGGGAGAGAAGCTTTCTTT
few,TRBD2,TRBJ2-5,TRBV9,CASSVVPGGGGLETQYF,TGTGCCAGCAGCGTAGTACCGGGTGGCGGGGGGCTAGAGACCCAGTACTTC
-,-,TRBJ2-5,TRBV9,CASSGRGAGETQYF,TGTGCCAGCAGTGGACGGGGGGCAGGAGAGACCCAGTACTTC
-,TRBD2,TRBJ2-1,TRBV12-3/TRBV12-4,CASRETSANNEQFF,TGTGCCAGCAGGGAGACTAGCGCTAACAATGAGCAGTTCTTC
many,-,TRBJ2-5,TRBV29-1,CSVSRTAYSQETQYF,TGCAGCGTTTCCCGGACAGCGTATTCTCAAGAGACCCAGTACTTC
-,-,TRBJ1-2,TRBV2,CASSAGTNYGYTF,TGTGCCAGCAGTGCTGGAACAAACTATGGCTACACCTTC
few,TRBD2,TRBJ2-7,TRBV5-1,CASSFATSGGPIDEQYF,TGCGCCAGCAGCTTCGCCACTAGCGGGGGGCCTATCGACGAGCAGTACTTC
few,TRBD2,TRBJ2-5,TRBV7-9,CASSFYGGSSETQYF,TGTGCCAGCAGCTTCTACGGGGGGTCTAGTGAGACCCAGTACTTC
-,TRBD1,TRBJ1-5,TRBV5-1,CASSLAGGNKQPQHF,TGCGCCAGCAGCTTGGCAGGGGGGAATAAGCAGCCCCAGCATTTT
-,-,TRBJ1-1,TRBV15,CATNPRHSNTEAFF,TGTGCCACAAACCCCAGACACTCGAACACTGAAGCTTTCTTT
-,TRBD1,TRBJ2-2,TRBV2,CASTDTGGRNTGELFF,TGTGCCAGCACCGACACAGGGGGCAGGAACACCGGGGAGCTGTTTTTT
few,-,TRBJ1-1,TRBV7-2,CASSLEKNLNTEAFF,TGTGCCAGCAGCTTAGAGAAGAATCTGAACACTGAAGCTTTCTTT
once,TRBD1,TRBJ2-2,TRBV5-4,CASSLHLLGQGTGELFF,TGTGCCAGCAGCCTACACCTCTTAGGACAGGGGACCGGGGAGCTGTTTTTT
-,TRBD1,TRBJ1-2,TRBV28,CASSLFRTGASDYGYTF,TGTGCCAGCAGTTTATTCAGGACAGGGGCTTCAGACTATGGCTACACCTTC
-,-,TRBJ1-3,TRBV15,CATSRGGTTSGNTIYF,TGTGCCACCAGCAGAGGTGGGACCACCTCTGGAAACACCATATATTTT
-,-,TRBJ2-2,TRBV24-1,CATTAGGLATNTGELFF,TGTGCCACCACCGCGGGTGGGTTGGCGACGAACACCGGGGAGCTGTTTTTT
-,TRBD1,TRBJ2-7,TRBV29-1,CSVEKGVGTGQPYEQYF,TGCAGCGTTGAAAAGGGAGTTGGGACGGGACAGCCTTACGAGCAGTACTTC
few,TRBD1,TRBJ1-5,TRBV18,CASSPYLEGQGSNQPQHF,TGTGCCAGCTCACCCTACTTGGAGGGACAGGGAAGCAATCAGCCCCAGCATTTT
few,-,TRBJ2-5,TRBV4-2,CASSQDDGGPGETQYF,TGTGCCAGCAGCCAAGATGACGGGGGGCCGGGTGAGACCCAGTACTTC
many,TRBD2,TRBJ2-5,TRBV5-1,CASSSLAGRQETQYF,TGCGCCAGCAGCTCCCTAGCGGGGCGCCAAGAGACCCAGTACTTC
few,TRBD2,TRBJ2-4,TRBV29-1,CSAAGGTPKNIQYF,TGCAGCGCCGCGGGGGGCACCCCCAAAAACATTCAGTACTTC
-,-,TRBJ2-1,TRBV4-1,CASSQTGHEQFF,TGCGCCAGCAGCCAAACGGGGCATGAGCAGTTCTTC
-,TRBD1,TRBJ2-2,TRBV5-1,CASSADRGNTGELFF,TGCGCCAGCAGCGCAGACAGGGGTAACACCGGGGAGCTGTTTTTT
-,TRBD1,TRBJ2-2,TRBV24-1,CATSDSTGDTGELFF,TGTGCCACCAGTGATAGTACAGGGGACACCGGGGAGCTGTTTTTT
-,-,TRBJ2-3,TRBV5-5,CASSFDAVTDTQYF,TGTGCCAGCAGCTTTGATGCGGTCACAGATACGCAGTATTTT
-,TRBD1,TRBJ2-3,TRBV20-1,CSAEGTGDWGSTDTQYF,TGCAGTGCGGAAGGGACAGGGGATTGGGGATCCACAGATACGCAGTATTTT
-,TRBD2,TRBJ2-7,TRBV20-1,CSAMTSGGPDHYEQYF,TGCAGTGCTATGACTAGCGGGGGACCCGACCACTACGAGCAGTACTTC
-,-,TRBJ2-5,TRBV24-1,CATTSRGGETQYF,TGTGCCACCACCTCCAGGGGCGGAGAGACCCAGTACTTC
-,-,TRBJ1-5,TRBV27,CASSLNSGLSNQPQHF,TGTGCCAGCAGCCTTAACTCCGGACTTAGCAATCAGCCCCAGCATTTT